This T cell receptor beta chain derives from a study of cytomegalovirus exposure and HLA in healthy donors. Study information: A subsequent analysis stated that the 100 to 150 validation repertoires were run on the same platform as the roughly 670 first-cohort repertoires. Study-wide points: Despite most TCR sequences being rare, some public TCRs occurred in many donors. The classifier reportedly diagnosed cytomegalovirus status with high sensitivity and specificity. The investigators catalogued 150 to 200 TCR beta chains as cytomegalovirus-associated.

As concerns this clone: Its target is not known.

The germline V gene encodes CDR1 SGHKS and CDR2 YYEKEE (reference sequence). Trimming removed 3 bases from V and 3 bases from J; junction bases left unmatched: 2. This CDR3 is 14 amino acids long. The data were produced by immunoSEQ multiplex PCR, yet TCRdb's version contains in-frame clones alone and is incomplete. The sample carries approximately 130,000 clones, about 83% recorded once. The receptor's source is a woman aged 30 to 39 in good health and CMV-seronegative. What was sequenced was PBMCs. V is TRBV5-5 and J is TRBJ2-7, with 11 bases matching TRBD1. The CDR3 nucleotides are TGTGCCAGCAGCTACGGGACAGGGGGCTACGAGCAGTACTTC. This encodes CASSYGTGGYEQYF.